These 15 T cell receptor beta chains originate from one sample sequenced in a study of siplizumab effects on memory and regulatory T cells (dated by TCRdb to about 2019). Libraries were built with the immunoSEQ multiplex PCR assay. Imported from immuneACCESS, the table was reduced by TCRdb to in-frame sequences with V and J called. These copies leave out some clones; in studies compared against another copy, an unresolved V gene accounts for under half, and the cause of the remainder is not known. Present in this sample are roughly 62,000 clones, less than 80% of which were seen just once. Approximately 0.4% of the sample comes from the top ten. Sequenced material: memory CD4+ T cells sorted from blood. The sample's cell subset or site label, decoded: unstimulated CD4+ memory T cells. The receptor set was obtained from a human donor in good health.

This chain's CDR3 is CSAQKGFGYTF. The CDR3 DNA sequence: TGCAGTGCCCAGAAGGGTTTCGGCTACACCTTC. The chain recombines TRBV20-1 with TRBJ1-2; D is undetermined. V was clipped by 6 bases and J by 8 bases, with 13 bases between them. The germline gives CDR1 DFQATT, CDR2 SNEGSKA (reference sequence). The CDR3 totals 11 residues.

The chain is built from TRBV2 and TRBJ2-5; the D gene is possibly TRBD2 (5 bases). V lost 4 bases and J lost 3, with 21 bases in between. This CDR3 is built from 17 residues. Germline V lookup: CDR1 SNHLY, CDR2 FYNNEI. Written as DNA, the CDR3 is TGTGCCAGCAGTGCCCCCCGTTATATCGACTACAAAGAGACCCAGTACTTC. Amino acids: CASSAPRYIDYKETQYF.

This clone was detected only once. This rearrangement joins TRBV18 to TRBJ2-2; TRBD2 aligns across 9 bases. The CDR3 has 18 residues. V dropped 0 bases and J dropped 1; count of bases not matched to a gene: 6. Per germline, CDR1 KGHSH and CDR2 LQKENI. The DNA for the CDR3 is TGTGCCAGCTCACCACCCGCAGCTAGCGGGGTGAACACCGGGGAGCTGTTTTTT. This gives the protein CASSPPAASGVNTGELFF.

The chain couples TRBV18 to TRBJ2-2; D perhaps matches TRBD2 (5 bases). This CDR3 has 18 residues. V dropped 3 bases and J dropped 7 bases, with 24 bases sitting between them. In germline, CDR1 is KGHSH, CDR2 LQKENI. The CDR3 DNA reads as TGTGCCAGCTCACCCTCGATATTACTAGAAGCCGGAGTCGGGGAGCTGTTTTTT. Protein: CASSPSILLEAGVGELFF.

The V and J genes are TRBV11-2 and TRBJ1-6, with D unresolved. Germline assignment: CDR1 SGHAT and CDR2 FQNNGV. There are 14 residues in the CDR3. The germline V and J ends were trimmed by 0 bases and 8 bases, with 8 bases remaining between them. CDR3 in amino acids: CASSLDQLYSPLHF. The CDR3 nucleotides read TGTGCCAGCAGCTTAGATCAGCTGTATTCACCCCTCCACTTT.

The CDR3 spells CASSIREDDTDTQYF. The CDR3 DNA reads TGTGCCAGCAGTATCCGGGAGGATGACACAGATACGCAGTATTTT. The rearrangement uses TRBV11-3 and TRBJ2-3, with 7 bases lining up with TRBD2. The V and J ends lost 6 bases and 2 bases, in that order; junction bases with no gene match: 8. The CDR3 spans 15 residues. CDR1 and CDR2 (germline): SGHNT, YENEEA.

This clone was recorded a few times. The J gene is TRBJ2-3, the V gene TRBV7-9, with a possible D match to TRBD1 (5 bases). Trimming shortened V by 4 bases and J by 6 bases, and 17 bases separated the two germline ends. The CDR3 has 15 residues. Germline values: CDR1 SEHNR, CDR2 FQNEAQ (reference sequence). As DNA, the CDR3 is TGTGCCAGCAGCTCTCGGACACTCAATAGGGATACGCAGTATTTT. Amino acid sequence: CASSSRTLNRDTQYF.

This clone was detected a few times. The chain is built from TRBV20-1 and TRBJ2-7, with D hard to call. Germline V gene lookup returns CDR1 DFQATT and CDR2 SNEGSKA (reference sequence). The CDR3 loop spans 10 amino acids. With 3 bases removed from V and 5 bases from J, the gap between germline ends came to 5 bases. Here the CDR3 reads CSASSDEQYF. CDR3 DNA: TGCAGTGCTAGTTCGGACGAGCAGTACTTC.

A few counts support this clone. The rearrangement joins TRBV28 to TRBJ2-4; D possibly corresponds to TRBD1 (5 bases). The length of the CDR3 is 14 residues. Germline CDR1 MDHEN, CDR2 SYDVKM. With 6 bases removed from V and 7 bases from J, the gap between germline ends came to 16 bases. CDR3 in DNA: TGTGCCAGCAGCTCCAGGGCGGCAGGTAACATTCAGTACTTC. This sequence encodes CASSSRAAGNIQYF.

The chain combines TRBV28 with TRBJ1-3; D is unresolved. The CDR3 length is 15 residues. V was clipped by 6 bases and J by 0 bases, with 12 bases between them. Looked up from germline, CDR1 is MDHEN and CDR2 is SYDVKM. The CDR3 protein is CASRASGLSGNTIYF. In DNA, the CDR3 is TGTGCCAGCAGGGCCTCGGGCCTCTCTGGAAACACCATATATTTT.

The chain has TRBV5-6 and TRBJ2-5, with D perhaps being TRBD1 or TRBD2 (5 bases each). Trimming took 3 bases from V and 3 from J, leaving 9 bases between them. Germline V gives CDR1 SGHDT, CDR2 YYEEEE. This CDR3 has 13 amino acids. Here the CDR3 DNA reads TGTGCCAGCAGCTGGGGACGTGAAGAGACCCAGTACTTC. The encoded protein is CASSWGREETQYF.

V is TRBV11-2 and J is TRBJ1-1; a possible D gene is TRBD1 (6 bases). This CDR3 is built from 16 residues. V was trimmed by 5 bases and J by 4 bases, leaving 20 bases between them. CDR1 and CDR2 from the germline V gene are SGHAT and FQNNGV. CDR3 bases: TGTGCCAGCAGCCCCCGCCAGGACAGACTTGGCACTGAAGCTTTCTTT. It is translated as CASSPRQDRLGTEAFF.

This chain connects TRBV18 to TRBJ2-1, with D perhaps matching TRBD1 (6 bases). Germline lookup yields CDR1 KGHSH and CDR2 LQKENI. V was pared by 3 bases and J by 5 bases, with 14 bases between. CDR3 size: 15 residues. The chain's CDR3 is CASSPNTGTHNEQFF. DNA of the CDR3: TGTGCCAGCTCACCGAATACAGGGACCCACAATGAGCAGTTCTTC.

V usage is TRBV18 and J usage is TRBJ1-1; TRBD1 matches at 7 bases. The CDR3 extends over 14 amino acids. The germline V gene encodes CDR1 KGHSH and CDR2 LQKENI. With V trimmed by 4 bases and J by 1 base, 3 bases remained unmatched. The CDR3 DNA follows: TGTGCCAGCTCACGACAGGGCACGAACACTGAAGCTTTCTTT. It is translated as CASSRQGTNTEAFF.

A note on this clone: This same CDR3 is encoded by further DNA sequences in the sample. The V call is TRBV6-5, the J call TRBJ1-6; D gene unclear. Looked up from germline, CDR1 is MNHEY and CDR2 is SVGAGI. Trimming left V 8 bases short and J 9 bases short, with 2 bases between. The CDR3 length is 9 residues. CDR3 residues: CASGSPLHF. As DNA, the CDR3 is TGTGCCAGCGGTTCACCCCTCCACTTT.